The 8 T cell receptor beta chains reported below all come from one sample, sequenced in a study of T-cell reconstitution after alpha-beta-depleted transplantation in children. Preparation of the TCRbeta library used unique molecular identifiers. TCRdb recomputed calls from the PCR reads with MiXCR, one row per CDR3 protein. The sample consists of around 380,000 distinct CDR3 sequences, around 9.9% of them appearing once. The specimen comprised PBMCs from the stem cell graft donor, sampled from the stem cell graft. The origin of the receptors is a human donor who donated a stem cell graft to a child with acute myeloid leukemia.

The V gene is TRBV4-2, the J gene TRBJ2-7, with 7 bases aligning to TRBD2. V lost 0 bases, J lost 4 bases, and 6 bases stayed unmatched. This CDR3 region has 15 residues. Germline CDR1 reads LGHNA; CDR2 reads YNFKEQ. The chain's CDR3 is CASSQEQREDYEQYF. CDR3 bases: TGTGCCAGCAGCCAAGAGCAGCGGGAAGATTACGAGCAGTACTTC.

This clonotype was picked up a small number of times. V and J are TRBV3-1 and TRBJ2-1, with TRBD2 identical over 14 bases. The CDR3 runs 17 residues. Germline V CDR1 and CDR2: LGHDT, YNNKEL (reference sequence). With V trimmed by 1 base and J by 5 bases, 4 bases remained unmatched. CDR3 DNA sequence: TGTGCCAGCAGCCAAGTTGCGGGACTAGCGGGGGACAATGAGCAGTTCTTC. This encodes CASSQVAGLAGDNEQFF.

This clonotype was picked up a small number of times. V and J are TRBV2 and TRBJ2-3; 7 bases fit TRBD2. This CDR3 is built from 15 residues. Germline trimming cut 2 bases from V and 4 bases from J; bases unmatched to any gene: 6. CDR1 SNHLY and CDR2 FYNNEI come from the germline V gene. The CDR3 region has the DNA TGTGCCAGCAGTGAAAGGACTAGTTACTCAGATACGCAGTATTTT. This sequence encodes CASSERTSYSDTQYF.

This clonotype was picked up many times. The chain recombines TRBV5-1 with TRBJ2-5; 10 nucleotides align to TRBD2. CDR1 and CDR2 (germline): SGHRS, YFSETQ. The V and J ends lost 2 bases and 2 bases, in that order; junction bases with no gene match: 3. The CDR3 is 15 amino acids. The CDR3 region is CASSFVSGGQETQYF. The CDR3 bases are TGCGCCAGCAGCTTTGTTAGCGGGGGGCAAGAGACCCAGTACTTC. Combining the CDR3 with reference TRBV5-1 and TRBJ2-5 gives the whole variable domain KAGVTQTPRYLIKTRGQQVTLSCSPISGHRSVSWYQQTPGQGLQFLFEYFSETQRNKGNFPGRFSGRQFSNSRSEMNVSTLELGDSALYLCASSFVSGGQETQYFGPGTRLLVL.

This clonotype was observed at least ten times. The chain employs TRBV29-1 and TRBJ1-1; 7 bases fit TRBD1. V lost 7 bases and J lost 8; bases outside the gene matches: 10. The CDR3 spans 12 residues. Germline values: CDR1 SQVTM, CDR2 ANQGSEA. CDR3 in amino acids: CSALQGSREAFF. The CDR3 DNA reads TGCAGCGCTCTACAGGGGAGTAGGGAAGCTTTCTTT.

The chain uses TRBV29-1 and TRBJ1-1, with 11 bases lining up with TRBD1. The CDR3 spans 13 residues. Germline V CDR1 and CDR2: SQVTM, ANQGSEA. For the CDR3, the DNA is TGCAGTGCTGGGGGACAGGGGGACACTGAAGCTTTCTTT. Amino acid sequence: CSAGGQGDTEAFF. Supplemented by reference TRBV29-1 and TRBJ1-1, the full variable domain reads SAVISQKPSRDICQRGTSLTIQCQVDSQVTMMFWYRQQPGQSLTLIATANQGSEATYESGFVIDKFPISRPNLTFSTLTVSNMSPEDSSIYLCSAGGQGDTEAFFGQGTRLTVV.

The chain recombines TRBV12-3 or TRBV12-4 with TRBJ2-3; 7 nucleotides match TRBD2. This CDR3 has 15 amino acids. Trimming at V came to 6 bases and at J to 1 base, leaving 7 bases not matched to a gene. The CDR3 sequence: CASSPAGFRTDTQYF. The CDR3 DNA reads as TGTGCCAGCAGCCCAGCGGGGTTTCGCACAGATACGCAGTATTTT.

This clonotype appeared many times. The chain carries TRBV4-2 and TRBJ2-3; 7 bases agree with TRBD2. CDR1 is LGHNA and CDR2 is YNFKEQ in the germline V gene. The CDR3 is 17 amino acids. Trimming took 4 bases from V and 5 from J; bases not matched to a gene: 15. This CDR3 reads CASSPDLGGGRGDTQYF. CDR3 in DNA: TGTGCCAGCAGCCCCGATCTTGGCGGGGGTAGGGGAGATACGCAGTATTTT.